Reported below is one TCR beta chain. The antigen is undetermined. The CDR3 consists of 15 residues. The junction had 4 bases not matched to a gene; V was cut back by 3 bases and J by 2 bases. Germline V gene data show CDR1 as WSHSY and CDR2 as SAAADI. The source of the sample is a study of shared clonotypes between healthy human individuals. Points from the study as a whole: Non-shared clonotypes had lower generation probabilities than clonotypes shared by all four sorted-subset donors.

This table comes from immunoSEQ multiplex PCR, and its TCRdb copy is limited to in-frame clones, with some not included. The sample records about 1.5 million clones, 95% to 99% being singletons. The origin of this receptor is a man aged 30 to 45 in good health. The sample consisted of naive CD4+ T cells sorted from blood. This sample's subset: CD45RA+ positively selected. The gene calls are TRBV10-2 and TRBJ2-7, with 10 bases aligning to TRBD2. CDR3 amino acids: CASSDTLAGAYEQYF. As DNA, the CDR3 is TGCGCCAGCAGTGATACCCTAGCGGGGGCCTACGAGCAGTACTTC.